Shown below are 25 T cell receptor beta chains from a single sample sequenced in a study of graft-versus-host responses after intestinal transplantation. The antigens for these receptors are not known. Assay: immunoSEQ multiplex PCR; the TCRdb copy retains only in-frame clones and omits some. Of some 110,000 clones listed, 85% to 95% were seen once; the top ten hold roughly 0.23%. The source material was unstimulated CD4+ T cells sorted from spleen or lymph node cells, sampled before transplant. Receptors originate from a human donor who was the organ donor for an intestinal transplant.

In regard to this clone: Sequence at one end of the junction differs from germline and may be a read error. This chain uses TRBV5-4 with TRBJ1-2; D unresolved. The CDR3 contains 12 residues. Germline assignment: CDR1 SGHNT and CDR2 YYREEE (reference sequence). CDR3 nucleotides: TGTGCCAGCAGCTTGGAGGAGGTCGATACCGTCTTC. Its protein is CASSLEEVDTVF. Looking up the rest from reference TRBV5-4 and TRBJ1-2 gives the full variable domain: ETGVTQSPTHLIKTRGQQVTLRCSSQSGHNTVSWYQQALGQGPQFIFQYYREEENGRGNFPPRFSGLQFPNYSSELNVNALELDDSALYLCASSLEEVDTVFGSGTRLTVV.

In this sample, this clone turned up a few times. This rearrangement joins TRBV6-1 to TRBJ2-3, with D possibly being TRBD2 (6 bases). The V end lost 2 bases, the J end lost 4 bases, and 13 bases lay between the germline ends. The CDR3 is made up of 15 amino acids. Germline V gives CDR1 MNHNS, CDR2 SASEGT. CDR3 amino acids: CASSESGRWADTQYF. CDR3 bases: TGTGCCAGCAGTGAAAGTGGGAGGTGGGCAGATACGCAGTATTTT.

As DNA, the CDR3 is TGTGCCAGCACTTTCCGCGGGAGTCGCACAGATACGCAGTATTTT. Residues: CASTFRGSRTDTQYF. V and J are TRBV6-6 and TRBJ2-3; 7 bases line up with TRBD2. Germline CDR1 is MNHNY and CDR2 is SVGAGI (reference sequence). J lost 1 base, V lost 7 bases, and 8 bases had no gene match. This CDR3 spans 15 amino acids.

The gene calls are TRBV7-2 and TRBJ2-5, with 7 positions matching TRBD2. CDR3 size: 14 residues. Germline assignment: CDR1 SGHTA and CDR2 FQGNSA. V lost 1 base to trimming and J lost 4 bases; unmatched junction nucleotides: 3. CDR3 loop: CASSLDLAAETQYF. The CDR3 coding sequence is TGTGCCAGCAGCTTAGACCTAGCGGCAGAGACCCAGTACTTC. Full variable domain (rest looked up from reference TRBV7-2 and TRBJ2-5): GAGVSQSPSNKVTEKGKDVELRCDPISGHTALYWYRQSLGQGLEFLIYFQGNSAPDKSGLPSDRFSAERTGGSVSTLTIQRTQQEDSAVYLCASSLDLAAETQYFGPGTRLLVL.

This chain links TRBV6-1 with TRBJ2-3; perhaps TRBD1 as D (6 bases). This CDR3 spans 14 amino acids. Trimming left V 8 bases short and J 6 bases short, with 18 bases between. Per germline, CDR1 MNHNS and CDR2 SASEGT. The DNA for the CDR3 is TGTGCCAGCCTAAAGGGGGTAGTCTGGGATACGCAGTATTTT. This codes for CASLKGVVWDTQYF.

The V and J genes are TRBV2 and TRBJ1-6, with D possibly matching TRBD1 (6 bases). The germline V and J ends were trimmed by 5 bases and 2 bases, with 10 bases remaining between them. The CDR3 covers 15 residues. The germline CDR1 and CDR2 sequences are SNHLY and FYNNEI. The CDR3 is CASSQRGTYNSPLHF. CDR3 in DNA: TGTGCCAGCAGTCAAAGGGGGACCTATAATTCACCCCTCCACTTT.

Only one count was recorded for this clone. CDR3 amino acids: CASSFQSSYEQYF. The CDR3 nucleotides are TGCGCCAGCAGTTTTCAGAGCTCCTACGAGCAGTACTTC. The chain employs TRBV5-1 and TRBJ2-5, with D unclear. The J call may not be correct, given that the DNA end is closer to TRBJ2-7. The germline V gene has CDR1 SGHRS and CDR2 YFSETQ. This CDR3 has 13 residues.

The chain recombines TRBV19 with TRBJ1-1; D unresolved. Germline loops: CDR1 LNHDA, CDR2 SQIVND (reference sequence). V gave up 3 bases and J gave up 6 bases, with 8 bases separating them. The CDR3 sequence is 12 residues long. The CDR3 DNA follows: TGTGCCAGTAGTATTGGGGTTGCTGAAGCTTTCTTT. Its translation is CASSIGVAEAFF.

The V call is TRBV19, the J call TRBJ2-2; D tentatively fits TRBD1 or TRBD2 (5 bases each). CDR1 LNHDA and CDR2 SQIVND come from the germline V gene (reference sequence). The CDR3 is 13 residues long. Trimming stripped 3 bases from V and 3 bases from J, with 5 bases between. The CDR3 here is CASSMGHTGELFF. Written as DNA, the CDR3 is TGTGCCAGTAGTATGGGACACACCGGGGAGCTGTTTTTT.

J is TRBJ1-2 and V is TRBV28; a weak D match, TRBD1 (6 bases). CDR1 and CDR2 from the germline V gene are MDHEN and SYDVKM. V was pared by 2 bases and J by 6 bases, with 13 bases between. The CDR3 has 14 residues. CDR3 DNA sequence: TGTGCCAGCAGTTTAAATGACAGGTGGAATGGCTACACCTTC. Residues: CASSLNDRWNGYTF.

This chain links TRBV6-4 with TRBJ2-1; 10 bases align to TRBD2. The CDR3 is 14 amino acids. Germline V gene sequence: CDR1 MRHNA, CDR2 SNTAGT. The junction had 8 bases not matched to a gene; V was cut back by 7 bases and J by 8 bases. CDR3 sequence reads: CASIGVAGGHEQFF. CDR3 sequence (DNA): TGTGCCAGCATAGGGGTAGCGGGAGGCCATGAGCAGTTCTTC.

V is TRBV5-1 and J is TRBJ1-1; D unclear. In germline, CDR1 is SGHRS, CDR2 YFSETQ. The V end lost 0 bases, the J end lost 4 bases, and 10 bases lay between the germline ends. The length of the CDR3 is 14 residues. CDR3 sequence reads: CASSLGTRGTEAFF. CDR3 DNA sequence: TGCGCCAGCAGCTTGGGTACCCGAGGCACTGAAGCTTTCTTT.

The V gene is TRBV6-6, the J gene TRBJ2-7, with D maybe TRBD2 (7 bases). With 5 bases removed from V and 1 base from J, the gap between germline ends came to 12 bases. This CDR3 contains 14 residues. Per the germline V gene, CDR1 is MNHNY and CDR2 is SVGAGI (reference sequence). CDR3 amino acids: CASSHREGSYEQYF. The CDR3 DNA follows: TGTGCCAGCAGTCACAGGGAGGGGTCCTACGAGCAGTACTTC.

The chain employs TRBV28 and TRBJ1-5; 10 bases align to TRBD1. The CDR3 length is 17 residues. J was trimmed by 1 base and V by 3 bases; bases with no gene match: 6. The germline V gene encodes CDR1 MDHEN and CDR2 SYDVKM. The CDR3 loop is CASSLGTGDLSNQPQHF. CDR3 nucleotides: TGTGCCAGCAGTTTGGGGACAGGGGATTTGAGCAATCAGCCCCAGCATTTT.

The rearrangement uses TRBV6-1 and TRBJ1-2; possible D gene TRBD1, 5 bases. The CDR3 spans 13 residues. Deletions cut 5 bases from V and 5 bases from J, with 12 bases between. Per germline, CDR1 MNHNS and CDR2 SASEGT. CDR3 in amino acids: CASSQTERYGYTF. The DNA of the CDR3 is TGTGCCAGCAGTCAGACAGAACGATATGGCTACACCTTC.

The gene calls are TRBV19 and TRBJ1-5; no firm D call. CDR3 length equals 15 residues. V lost 1 base to trimming and J lost 3 bases, with 10 bases between them. CDR1 is LNHDA and CDR2 is SQIVND in the germline V gene (reference sequence). The CDR3 region has the DNA TGTGCCAGTAGTATAGTCGACGGAGACAATCAGCCCCAGCATTTT. Protein product: CASSIVDGDNQPQHF. Looking up the rest from reference TRBV19 and TRBJ1-5 gives the full variable domain: DGGITQSPKYLFRKEGQNVTLSCEQNLNHDAMYWYRQDPGQGLRLIYYSQIVNDFQKGDIAEGYSVSREKKESFPLTVTSAQKNPTAFYLCASSIVDGDNQPQHFGDGTRLSIL.

J is TRBJ2-7 and V is TRBV7-2, with D possibly being TRBD1 or TRBD2 (5 bases each). Deletions cut 3 bases from V and 4 bases from J, with 25 bases between. This CDR3 has 18 amino acids. Germline values: CDR1 SGHTA, CDR2 FQGNSA. CDR3 DNA: TGTGCCAGCAGCTTTGGGGTTATTCGGGGCGCCAACCTTTACGAGCAGTACTTC. Translating it yields CASSFGVIRGANLYEQYF.

The chain joins TRBV7-9 to TRBJ2-1; 7 bases align to TRBD2. The ends lost 5 bases at V and 3 bases at J; junction bases unmatched: 1. In germline, CDR1 is SEHNR, CDR2 FQNEAQ (reference sequence). CDR3 length equals 13 residues. DNA of the CDR3: TGTGCCAGCAGCCCGGGGGGCTACAATGAGCAGTTCTTC. It codes for CASSPGGYNEQFF.

The chain carries TRBV5-1 and TRBJ2-6; 10 bases match TRBD1. V trimming: 3 bases; J trimming: 4 bases; junction bases outside the gene matches: 4. The CDR3 consists of 16 residues. CDR1 and CDR2 from the germline V gene are SGHRS and YFSETQ. The chain's CDR3 is CASSWGTGAGANVLTF. In nucleotides, the CDR3 is TGCGCCAGCAGCTGGGGGACAGGGGCCGGGGCCAACGTCCTGACTTTC.

The rearrangement links TRBV18 to TRBJ2-7, with 14 bases matching TRBD2. The trim removed 2 bases at V and 3 bases at J, leaving 6 bases unmatched. The CDR3 length is 17 residues. Looked up from germline, CDR1 is KGHSH and CDR2 is LQKENI. The CDR3 is CASSPRLAGGLGYEQYF. The CDR3 DNA sequence: TGTGCCAGCTCACCAAGACTAGCGGGAGGGCTGGGCTACGAGCAGTACTTC. The whole variable domain, filled in from reference TRBV18 and TRBJ2-7, reads NAGVMQNPRHLVRRRGQEARLRCSPMKGHSHVYWYRQLPEEGLKFMVYLQKENIIDESGMPKERFSAEFPKEGPSILRIQQVVRGDSAAYFCASSPRLAGGLGYEQYFGPGTRLTVT.

The rearrangement uses TRBV5-1 and TRBJ1-2; no clear D. CDR3 length: 13 residues. The germline V gene has CDR1 SGHRS and CDR2 YFSETQ. Trimming removed 4 bases at V and 0 bases at J, with 7 bases between. In DNA, the CDR3 is TGCGCCAGCAGCCGCGAGGCTAACTATGGCTACACCTTC. This gives the protein CASSREANYGYTF.

The rearrangement links TRBV25-1 to TRBJ2-7; TRBD1 matches at 9 bases. Germline V CDR1 and CDR2: MGHDK, SYGVNS. The V segment lost 6 bases and the J segment 3 bases; nucleotides outside the gene matches: 6. This CDR3 comprises 14 residues. The CDR3 is CASSRGTGHYEQYF. Here the CDR3 DNA reads TGTGCCAGCAGCAGGGGGACAGGGCACTACGAGCAGTACTTC.

The chain recombines TRBV5-1 with TRBJ2-7, with 10 bases aligning to TRBD2. Looked up from germline, CDR1 is SGHRS and CDR2 is YFSETQ. The trim removed 4 bases at V and 1 base at J, leaving 11 bases unmatched. The CDR3 totals 17 residues. CDR3 in DNA: TGCGCCAGCAGCCCGTCGACTAGCGGGTTGGTTTCCTACGAGCAGTACTTC. As protein: CASSPSTSGLVSYEQYF.

The chain combines TRBV5-8 with TRBJ2-7, with D unclear. The CDR3 is 13 residues long. Trimming took 0 bases from V and 0 from J, leaving 4 bases between them. Germline V gene lookup returns CDR1 SGHTS and CDR2 YDEGEE. The CDR3: CASSLVPSYEQYF. CDR3 DNA sequence: TGTGCCAGCAGCTTGGTCCCCTCCTACGAGCAGTACTTC.

This clone has just one count. The J gene is TRBJ2-1, the V gene TRBV7-7; the match to TRBD2 covers 7 bases. The ends lost 5 bases at V and 5 bases at J; junction bases unmatched: 9. The length of the CDR3 is 15 residues. The germline V gene encodes CDR1 SSHAT and CDR2 FNYEAQ (reference sequence). The CDR3 coding sequence is TGTGCCAGCAGCCCGAGGAGCGGGGCCAACAATGAGCAGTTCTTC. The encoded protein is CASSPRSGANNEQFF. Filled out from reference TRBV7-7 and TRBJ2-1, the complete variable domain reads GAGVSQSPRYKVTKRGQDVTLRCDPISSHATLYWYQQALGQGPEFLTYFNYEAQPDKSGLPSDRFSAERPEGSISTLTIQRTEQRDSAMYRCASSPRSGANNEQFFGPGTRLTVL.